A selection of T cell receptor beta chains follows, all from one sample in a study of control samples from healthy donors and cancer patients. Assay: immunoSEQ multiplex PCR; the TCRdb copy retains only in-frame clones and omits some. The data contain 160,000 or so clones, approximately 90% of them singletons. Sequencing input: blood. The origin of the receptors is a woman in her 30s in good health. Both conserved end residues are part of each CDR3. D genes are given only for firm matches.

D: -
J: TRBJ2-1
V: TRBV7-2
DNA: TGTGCCAGCAGCCACCAATCGGATGAGCAGTTCTTC
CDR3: CASSHQSDEQFF

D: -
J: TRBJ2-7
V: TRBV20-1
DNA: TGCAGTGCTCGTGTGATCGACTACGAGCAGTACTTC
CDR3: CSARVIDYEQYF

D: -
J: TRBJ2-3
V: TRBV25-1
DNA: TGTGCCAGCAGTGAGGGCCTAGGGCCGAGACCTCGGACGCAGTATTTT
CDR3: CASSEGLGPRPRTQYF

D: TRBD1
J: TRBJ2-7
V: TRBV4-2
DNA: TGTGCCAGCAGCATGGGGACAGGGCCTAGCTACGAGCAGTACTTC
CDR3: CASSMGTGPSYEQYF

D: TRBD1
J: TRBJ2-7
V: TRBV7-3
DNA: TGTGCCAGCAGCTTAACCCCGGGACAGGAATCCCAGTACTTC
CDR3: CASSLTPGQESQYF

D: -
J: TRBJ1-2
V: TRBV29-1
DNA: TGCAGCGTCCCTGCAGGGAGGGGTGGCTACACCTTC
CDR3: CSVPAGRGGYTF

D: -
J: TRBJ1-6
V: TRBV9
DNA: TGTGCCAGCAGCGTAGGGAGCTCCTATAATTCACCCCTCCACTTT
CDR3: CASSVGSSYNSPLHF

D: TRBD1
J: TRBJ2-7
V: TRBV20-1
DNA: TGCAGTGCTAGTAACACAGGGGCCTACGAGCAGTACTTC
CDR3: CSASNTGAYEQYF

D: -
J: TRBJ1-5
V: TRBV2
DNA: TGTGCCAGCAGTGAAGCGCCTGGACAGATCAGTTATAGCAATCAGCCCCAGCATTTT
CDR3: CASSEAPGQISYSNQPQHF

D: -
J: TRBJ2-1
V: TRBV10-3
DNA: TGTGCGCAAGTGCGGGATCCCAAGCAGTTCTTC
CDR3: CAQVRDPKQFF

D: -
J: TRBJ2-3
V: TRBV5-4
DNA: TGTGCCAGCAGCTTGATGGGAGGCACAGATACGCAGTATTTT
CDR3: CASSLMGGTDTQYF